This is a list of T cell receptor beta chains from one sample in a study of beta chain features in type 1 diabetes. Here immunoSEQ multiplex PCR was the method, and the copy in TCRdb shows in-frame clones only, minus some. The sample yields around 250,000 clones, 25% to 30% seen once. The specimen was central memory CD4+ T cells from blood. Receptors were obtained from a young man in good health. The CDR3 runs from the conserved cysteine through the conserved F or W. Some rows mark clone size as missing; the rest say once, few, many or name a class of expanded clone.

>few|TRBV5-1
CASSLSSGFTSYEQYF
>NA|TRBV7-2
CASSSAQGPGTDTQYF
>NA|TRBV27
CASSFRREGYF
>few|TRBV7-8
CASSLAGRPNNEQFF
>once|TRBV27
CASSLSPALGENEQFF
>NA|TRBV7-8
CASSLDLSSYNEQFF
>NA|TRBV9
CARSVEGGTGELFF
>NA|TRBV7-6
CASSLEVQGDTYF
>once|TRBV11-1
CASSGQGRYNEQFF
>many|TRBV7-9
CASSPASGVGYF
>NA|TRBV18
CASSPPSQKETQYF
>few|TRBV7-2
CASSLRGRPTDTQYF
>NA|TRBV7-2
CASSPGTGKYEQYF
>NA|TRBV5-4
CASSPRHTQETQYF
>few|TRBV28
CASSLANEQYF
>NA|TRBV28
CASSPRPGGEQYF
>NA|TRBV18
CASSALGVNEQYF
>NA|TRBV11-2
CASSGLREGYEQYF
>NA|TRBV5-4
CASSPQEAGELFF
>few|TRBV2
CASSTQGQYQPQHF
>NA|TRBV30
CAWSDRSNQPQHF
>few|TRBV6-1
CASSEGRTDYSNQPQHF
>many|TRBV7-9
CASSLATEGAFF
>NA|TRBV28
CASSRPGAQQYF
>NA|TRBV7-2
CASSFAFAGESEQFF
>few|TRBV21-1
CASSKLCGTLYF
>few|TRBV18
CASSPLERGIDEQFF
>NA|TRBV14
CASSQDFTGALFF
>few|TRBV5-4
CASMSRTSGRNEQFF
>NA|TRBV13
CASSNWAAGTTQYF
>NA|TRBV7-2
CASTQGFSTDTQYF
>few|TRBV29-1
CSVFLGGTEAFF
>once|TRBV5-4
CASSLTGGGNEQYF
>NA|TRBV29-1
CSVGDNVGTEAFF
>NA|TRBV20-1
CSATSGETQYF
>NA|TRBV29-1
CSALGGRTDTQYF
>NA|TRBV29-1
CSVEEPRNTGELFF
>NA|TRBV5-4
CASSPAARDTGELFF
>NA|TRBV11-2
CASSYQHRGRLYEQYF
>NA|TRBV7-9
CASSWGHQMNTEAFF
>few|TRBV5-6
CASSPGSLPYEQYF
>NA|TRBV29-1
CSVEGGRQVQETQYF
>NA|TRBV19
CASSIKGTGANVLTF
>NA|TRBV5-6
CASSNAGVEQYF